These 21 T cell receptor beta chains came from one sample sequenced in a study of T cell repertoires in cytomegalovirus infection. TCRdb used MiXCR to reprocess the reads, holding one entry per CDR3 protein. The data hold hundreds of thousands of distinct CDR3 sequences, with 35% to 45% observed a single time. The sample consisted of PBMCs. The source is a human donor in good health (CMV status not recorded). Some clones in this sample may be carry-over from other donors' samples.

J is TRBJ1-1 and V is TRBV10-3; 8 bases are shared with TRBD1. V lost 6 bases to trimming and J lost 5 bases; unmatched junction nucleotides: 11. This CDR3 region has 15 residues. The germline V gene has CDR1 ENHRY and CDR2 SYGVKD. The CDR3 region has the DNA TGTGCCATCAGGCCCTCCAGGGGGCTGGGGACTGAAGCTTTCTTT. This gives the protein CAIRPSRGLGTEAFF.

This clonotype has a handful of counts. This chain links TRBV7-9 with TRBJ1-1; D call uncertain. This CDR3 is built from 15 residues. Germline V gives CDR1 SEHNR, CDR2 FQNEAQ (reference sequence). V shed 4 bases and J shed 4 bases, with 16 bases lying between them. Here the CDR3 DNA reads TGTGCCAGCAGCTCCCACGGGAGCGAAGGCACTGAAGCTTTCTTT. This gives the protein CASSSHGSEGTEAFF.

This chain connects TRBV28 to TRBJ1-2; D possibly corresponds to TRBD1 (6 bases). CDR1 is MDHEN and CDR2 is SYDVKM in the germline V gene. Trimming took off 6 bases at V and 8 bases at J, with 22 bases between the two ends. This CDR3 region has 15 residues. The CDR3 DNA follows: TGTGCCAGCAGGCCACAGGGCGGCCTTAGTGGAGGCTACACCTTC. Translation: CASRPQGGLSGGYTF.

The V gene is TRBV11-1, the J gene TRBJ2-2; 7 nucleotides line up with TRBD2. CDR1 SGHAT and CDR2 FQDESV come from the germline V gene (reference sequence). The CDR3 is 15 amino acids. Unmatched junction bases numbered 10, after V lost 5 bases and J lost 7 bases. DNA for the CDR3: TGTGCCAGCAGCGCGATAGGGACTAAGCACGGGGAGCTGTTTTTT. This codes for CASSAIGTKHGELFF.

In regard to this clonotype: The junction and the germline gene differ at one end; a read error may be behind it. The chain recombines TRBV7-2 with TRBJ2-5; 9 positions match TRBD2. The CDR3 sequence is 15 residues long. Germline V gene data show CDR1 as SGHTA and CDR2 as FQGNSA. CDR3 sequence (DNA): TGTGCCGGCAGCTTATCTAGCGGGAAACAAGAGACCCAGTACTTC. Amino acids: CAGSLSSGKQETQYF.

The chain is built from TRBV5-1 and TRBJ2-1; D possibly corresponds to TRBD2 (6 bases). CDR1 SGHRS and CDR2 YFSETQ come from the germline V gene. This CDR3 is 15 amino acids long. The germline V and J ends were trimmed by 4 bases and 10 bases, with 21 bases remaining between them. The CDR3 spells CASSPSRDSPGEQFF. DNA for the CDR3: TGCGCCAGCAGCCCGTCCCGGGACTCCCCCGGCGAGCAGTTCTTC.

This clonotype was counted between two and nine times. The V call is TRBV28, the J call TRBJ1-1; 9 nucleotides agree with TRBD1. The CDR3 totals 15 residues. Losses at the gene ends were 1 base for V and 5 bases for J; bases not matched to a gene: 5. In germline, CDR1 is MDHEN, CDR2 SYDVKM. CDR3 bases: TGTGCCAGCAGTTTATATGGGGACAGGGTGACTGAAGCTTTCTTT. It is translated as CASSLYGDRVTEAFF.

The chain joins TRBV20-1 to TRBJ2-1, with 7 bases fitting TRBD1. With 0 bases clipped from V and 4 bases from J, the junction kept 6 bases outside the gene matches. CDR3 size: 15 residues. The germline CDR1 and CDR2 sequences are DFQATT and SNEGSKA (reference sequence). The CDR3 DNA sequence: TGCAGTGCTAGAGATCCAGGGGGTGATTACAATGAGCAGTTCTTC. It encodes CSARDPGGDYNEQFF.

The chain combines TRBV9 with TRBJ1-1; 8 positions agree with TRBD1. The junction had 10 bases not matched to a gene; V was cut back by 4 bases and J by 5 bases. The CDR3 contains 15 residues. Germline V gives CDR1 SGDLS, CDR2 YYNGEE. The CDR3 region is CASSPWTGYETEAFF. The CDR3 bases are TGTGCCAGCAGCCCCTGGACAGGGTACGAGACTGAAGCTTTCTTT.

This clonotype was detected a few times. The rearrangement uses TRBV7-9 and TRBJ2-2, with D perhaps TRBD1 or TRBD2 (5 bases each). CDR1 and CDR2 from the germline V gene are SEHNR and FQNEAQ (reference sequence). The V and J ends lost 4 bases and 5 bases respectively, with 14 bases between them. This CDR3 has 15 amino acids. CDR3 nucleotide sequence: TGTGCCAGCAGCTCCCAGGGTAGGGAGACCGGGGAGCTGTTTTTT. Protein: CASSSQGRETGELFF.

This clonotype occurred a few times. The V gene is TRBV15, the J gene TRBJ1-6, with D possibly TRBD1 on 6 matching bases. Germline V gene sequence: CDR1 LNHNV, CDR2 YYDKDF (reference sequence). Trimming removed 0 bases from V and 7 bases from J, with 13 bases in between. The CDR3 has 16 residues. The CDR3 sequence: CATSRDRAGENSPLHF. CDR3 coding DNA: TGTGCCACCAGCAGAGATCGCGCAGGGGAAAATTCACCCCTCCACTTT.

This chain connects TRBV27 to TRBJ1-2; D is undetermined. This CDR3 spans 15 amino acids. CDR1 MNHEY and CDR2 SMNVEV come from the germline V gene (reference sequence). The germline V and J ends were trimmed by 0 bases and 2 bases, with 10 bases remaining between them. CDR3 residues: CASSLSFAENYGYTF. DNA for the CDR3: TGTGCCAGCAGTTTATCGTTTGCGGAGAACTATGGCTACACCTTC.

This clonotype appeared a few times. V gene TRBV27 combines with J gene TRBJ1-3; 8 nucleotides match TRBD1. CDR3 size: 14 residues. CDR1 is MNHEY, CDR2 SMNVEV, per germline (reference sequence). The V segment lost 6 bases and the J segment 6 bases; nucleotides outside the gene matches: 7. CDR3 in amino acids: CASRGGTGVNTIYF. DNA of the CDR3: TGTGCCAGCAGGGGCGGGACAGGTGTAAACACCATATATTTT.

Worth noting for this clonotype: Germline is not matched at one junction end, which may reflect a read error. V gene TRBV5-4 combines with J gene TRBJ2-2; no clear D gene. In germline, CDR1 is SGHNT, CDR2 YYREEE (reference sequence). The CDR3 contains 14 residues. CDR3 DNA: TGTGCCAGCAGCTTGGCCTCATCCACCTGGGAGCTGTTTTTT. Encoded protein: CASSLASSTWELFF.

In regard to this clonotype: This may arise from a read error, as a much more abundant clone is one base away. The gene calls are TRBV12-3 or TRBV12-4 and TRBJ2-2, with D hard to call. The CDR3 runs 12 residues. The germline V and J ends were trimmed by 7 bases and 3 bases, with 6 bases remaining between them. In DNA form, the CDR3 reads TGTGCCAGCAACCCCGACACCGGGGAGCTGTTTTTT. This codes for CASNPDTGELFF.

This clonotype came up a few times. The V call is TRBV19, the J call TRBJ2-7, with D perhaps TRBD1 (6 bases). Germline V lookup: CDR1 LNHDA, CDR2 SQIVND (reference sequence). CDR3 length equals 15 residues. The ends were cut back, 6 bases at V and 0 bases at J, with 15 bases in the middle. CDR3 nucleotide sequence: TGTGCCAGTAGCCATGTGGGGGCTAGCTCCTACGAGCAGTACTTC. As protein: CASSHVGASSYEQYF.

The CDR3 loop reads CASSPLTSGGGDTQYF. The CDR3 bases are TGTGCCAGCAGTCCGCTGACTAGCGGGGGGGGGGATACGCAGTATTTT. The V call is TRBV28, the J call TRBJ2-3, with TRBD2 identical over 14 bases. This CDR3 spans 16 amino acids. CDR1 is MDHEN and CDR2 is SYDVKM in the germline V gene. V shed 5 bases and J 6 bases; nucleotides not matched to a gene: 7.

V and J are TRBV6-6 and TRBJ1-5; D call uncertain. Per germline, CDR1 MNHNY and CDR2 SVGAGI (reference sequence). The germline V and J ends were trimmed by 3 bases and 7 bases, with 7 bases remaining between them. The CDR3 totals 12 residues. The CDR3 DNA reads TGTGCCAGCAGTTATCCGGGGCAGCCCCAGCATTTT. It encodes CASSYPGQPQHF.

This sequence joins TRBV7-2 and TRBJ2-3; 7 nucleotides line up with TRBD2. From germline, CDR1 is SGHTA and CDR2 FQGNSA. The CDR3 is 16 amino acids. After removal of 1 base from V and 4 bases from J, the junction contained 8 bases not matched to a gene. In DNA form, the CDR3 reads TGTGCCAGCAGCTTAGTCAGCGGGGTGAGGGCAGATACGCAGTATTTT. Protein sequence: CASSLVSGVRADTQYF.

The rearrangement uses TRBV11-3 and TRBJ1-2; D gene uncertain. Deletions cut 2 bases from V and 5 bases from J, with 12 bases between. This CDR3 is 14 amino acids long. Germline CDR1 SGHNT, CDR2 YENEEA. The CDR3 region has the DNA TGTGCCAGCAGCTTAAGGCGCCAGGCTTATGGCTACACCTTC. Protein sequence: CASSLRRQAYGYTF.

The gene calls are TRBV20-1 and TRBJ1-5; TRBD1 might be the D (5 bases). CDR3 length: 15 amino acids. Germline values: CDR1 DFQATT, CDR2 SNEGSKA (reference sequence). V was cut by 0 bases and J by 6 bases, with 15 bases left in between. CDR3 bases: TGCAGTGCTAGAGATGAGTTCGGGGGGTTTCAGCCCCAGCATTTT. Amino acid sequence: CSARDEFGGFQPQHF.